This is a list of T cell receptor beta chains from one sample in a study of radiotherapy plus CTLA-4 blockade in lung cancer. TCRdb's table, derived via immunoSEQ multiplex PCR, lists solely in-frame clones and lacks some. The sample has more than 75,000 clones, roughly 80% seen once. The sample here was peripheral blood, taken from a patient treated with radiotherapy plus ipilimumab. The receptors come from a human donor with non-small cell lung cancer that progressed on radiotherapy plus ipilimumab. CDR3s include the opening cysteine and the closing phenylalanine or tryptophan. D genes are given only for firm matches. The listing skips clone size in some rows; elsewhere it reads once, few, many or a size class.

j_gene: TRBJ2-3
v_gene: TRBV12-5
d_gene: .
abundance: .
CDR3nt: TGTGCTAGTGCCCTGGTCTCGGGGGCAGGGCAGTATTTT
CDR3aa: CASALVSGAGQYF

j_gene: TRBJ2-6
v_gene: TRBV10-3
d_gene: .
abundance: .
CDR3nt: TGTGCCATCAGTGAGTCGGGGACTGGGGCCAACGTCCTGACTTTC
CDR3aa: CAISESGTGANVLTF

j_gene: TRBJ1-4
v_gene: TRBV30
d_gene: .
abundance: .
CDR3nt: TGTGCCTGGAGGGGGGGTACCGGGGCTTCGGATGAAAAACTGTTTTTT
CDR3aa: CAWRGGTGASDEKLFF

j_gene: TRBJ2-2
v_gene: TRBV9
d_gene: .
abundance: .
CDR3nt: TGTGCCAGCAGTGTAGTCACTAGTCCTTACACCGGGGAGCTGTTTTTT
CDR3aa: CASSVVTSPYTGELFF

j_gene: TRBJ1-2
v_gene: TRBV27
d_gene: .
abundance: .
CDR3nt: TGTGCCAGCAGTGCCGTGGGTGGCTATGGCTACACCTTC
CDR3aa: CASSAVGGYGYTF

j_gene: TRBJ1-2
v_gene: TRBV7-2
d_gene: .
abundance: .
CDR3nt: TGTGCCAGCAGCTTAGATAGCGACCTTAAGATCGGAGGCTACACCTTC
CDR3aa: CASSLDSDLKIGGYTF

j_gene: TRBJ2-3
v_gene: TRBV18
d_gene: .
abundance: .
CDR3nt: TGTGCCAGCTCACCACTGGGGGGCAAGCCGACAGATACGCAGTATTTT
CDR3aa: CASSPLGGKPTDTQYF

j_gene: TRBJ2-3
v_gene: TRBV5-1
d_gene: .
abundance: .
CDR3nt: TGCGCCAGCATCCGACCAGGGATCACCACAGATACGCAGTATTTT
CDR3aa: CASIRPGITTDTQYF

j_gene: TRBJ2-7
v_gene: TRBV6-1
d_gene: TRBD1
abundance: .
CDR3nt: TGTGCCAGCAGTGAAAGGCACAGGGGTACCTACGAGCAGTACTTC
CDR3aa: CASSERHRGTYEQYF

j_gene: TRBJ1-2
v_gene: TRBV6-5
d_gene: .
abundance: .
CDR3nt: TGTGCCAGCAGTTACGAGGGATCATATGGCTACACCTTC
CDR3aa: CASSYEGSYGYTF

j_gene: TRBJ1-3
v_gene: TRBV7-6
d_gene: .
abundance: .
CDR3nt: TGTGCCAGCAGCCTGCGACAGGACGCTGGAAACACCATATATTTT
CDR3aa: CASSLRQDAGNTIYF

j_gene: TRBJ2-1
v_gene: TRBV5-1
d_gene: TRBD1
abundance: .
CDR3nt: TGCGCCAGCAGGGGGGGACAGGGATACAATGAGCAGTTCTTC
CDR3aa: CASRGGQGYNEQFF

j_gene: TRBJ1-2
v_gene: TRBV18
d_gene: TRBD1
abundance: .
CDR3nt: TGTGCCAGCTCACTATCCGGGACAGGGTCCTATGGCTACACCTTC
CDR3aa: CASSLSGTGSYGYTF

j_gene: TRBJ1-4
v_gene: TRBV30
d_gene: TRBD1
abundance: .
CDR3nt: TGTGCCTGGCACCAACCGGGACAGGGGTATGAAAAACTGTTTTTT
CDR3aa: CAWHQPGQGYEKLFF

j_gene: TRBJ2-3
v_gene: TRBV5-6
d_gene: .
abundance: .
CDR3nt: TGTGCCAGCAGCCCTTTAGCGGCCGGCACAGATACGCAGTATTTT
CDR3aa: CASSPLAAGTDTQYF

j_gene: TRBJ2-5
v_gene: TRBV6-5
d_gene: .
abundance: .
CDR3nt: TGTGCCAGCAGTAACTGGGACAGTGGGAGGGAGACCCAGTACTTC
CDR3aa: CASSNWDSGRETQYF

j_gene: TRBJ2-2
v_gene: TRBV5-1
d_gene: TRBD2
abundance: .
CDR3nt: TGCGCCAGCAGCAGAAGGGACTATACAACCGGGGAGCTGTTTTTT
CDR3aa: CASSRRDYTTGELFF

j_gene: TRBJ2-1
v_gene: TRBV4-1
d_gene: TRBD2
abundance: once
CDR3nt: TGCGCCAGCAGCCAACAGCGGGAGTTAAACAATGAGCAGTTCTTC
CDR3aa: CASSQQRELNNEQFF

j_gene: TRBJ1-5
v_gene: TRBV18
d_gene: TRBD1
abundance: .
CDR3nt: TGTGCCAGCTCACCATCATACTATATGCCGTGGGACAGGGGCCCCCGAGGCGGCAATCAGCCCCAGCATTTT
CDR3aa: CASSPSYYMPWDRGPRGGNQPQHF

j_gene: TRBJ2-3
v_gene: TRBV19
d_gene: TRBD2
abundance: .
CDR3nt: TGTGCCAGTAGTATTCTGCGGGAGCCGCTCACAGATACGCAGTATTTT
CDR3aa: CASSILREPLTDTQYF

j_gene: TRBJ1-1
v_gene: TRBV18
d_gene: .
abundance: .
CDR3nt: TGTGCCAGCTCCCTTCAGGGGAACACTGAAGCTTTCTTT
CDR3aa: CASSLQGNTEAFF

j_gene: TRBJ2-1
v_gene: TRBV7-2
d_gene: TRBD2
abundance: .
CDR3nt: TGTGCCAGCAGCCGGGGGGGGACTATTAACAATGAGCAGTTCTTC
CDR3aa: CASSRGGTINNEQFF

j_gene: TRBJ2-4
v_gene: TRBV6-1
d_gene: TRBD1
abundance: .
CDR3nt: TGTGCCAGCAGTACAGGGGGTCAAAACATTCAGTACTTC
CDR3aa: CASSTGGQNIQYF

j_gene: TRBJ1-1
v_gene: TRBV6-6
d_gene: .
abundance: once
CDR3nt: TGTGCCAGCAGTCCCTCCGCGGGGTCTGTTGCTGAAGCTTTCTTT
CDR3aa: CASSPSAGSVAEAFF

j_gene: TRBJ1-1
v_gene: TRBV30
d_gene: .
abundance: .
CDR3nt: TGTGCCTCCCGGATGAACACTGAAGCTTTCTTT
CDR3aa: CASRMNTEAFF

j_gene: TRBJ2-7
v_gene: TRBV2
d_gene: .
abundance: few
CDR3nt: TGTGCCAGCAGAATAACCTACGAGCAGTACTTC
CDR3aa: CASRITYEQYF

j_gene: TRBJ1-4
v_gene: TRBV6-1
d_gene: .
abundance: .
CDR3nt: TGTGCCAGCAGGGAAGACAGGAGCCTGCAAAGTAATGAAAAACTGTTTTTT
CDR3aa: CASREDRSLQSNEKLFF

j_gene: TRBJ2-7
v_gene: TRBV9
d_gene: .
abundance: .
CDR3nt: TGTGCCAGCAGCGTAGCGCAGGGCTCCTACGAGCAGTACTTC
CDR3aa: CASSVAQGSYEQYF

j_gene: TRBJ2-1
v_gene: TRBV7-8
d_gene: .
abundance: .
CDR3nt: TGTGCCAGCAGTTCAAGCGGAAGAATCTACAATGAGCAGTTCTTC
CDR3aa: CASSSSGRIYNEQFF

j_gene: TRBJ2-1
v_gene: TRBV10-1
d_gene: .
abundance: few
CDR3nt: TGCGCCTCCCAGGGGGAGGGGAATGAGCAGTTCTTC
CDR3aa: CASQGEGNEQFF

j_gene: TRBJ2-1
v_gene: TRBV7-3
d_gene: TRBD2
abundance: .
CDR3nt: TGTGCCAGCAGCTTACGAGCGGGAGCCTACAATGAGCAGTTCTTC
CDR3aa: CASSLRAGAYNEQFF

j_gene: TRBJ2-1
v_gene: TRBV11-1
d_gene: .
abundance: .
CDR3nt: TGTGCCAGCAGCTTAGCTTGGGGTACAGCGAGCTCCTACAATGAGCAGTTCTTC
CDR3aa: CASSLAWGTASSYNEQFF

j_gene: TRBJ1-2
v_gene: TRBV21-1
d_gene: .
abundance: .
CDR3nt: TGTGCCAGCAGCAAATTTGGGGTTCCAACAGGACGGCTTAACTATGGCTACACCTTC
CDR3aa: CASSKFGVPTGRLNYGYTF

j_gene: TRBJ1-3
v_gene: TRBV6-5
d_gene: TRBD1
abundance: .
CDR3nt: TGTGCCAGCAGTTCGACAGGGTCTGGAAACACCATATATTTT
CDR3aa: CASSSTGSGNTIYF

j_gene: TRBJ1-2
v_gene: TRBV4-2
d_gene: .
abundance: .
CDR3nt: TGTGCCAGCAGCTCCGGGGGGTCAGGGGTTGATGGCTACACCTTC
CDR3aa: CASSSGGSGVDGYTF

j_gene: TRBJ2-1
v_gene: TRBV5-1
d_gene: TRBD1
abundance: few
CDR3nt: TGCGCCAGCAGCCTTGACAGGGGTACCTACAATGAGCAGTTCTTC
CDR3aa: CASSLDRGTYNEQFF

j_gene: TRBJ2-1
v_gene: TRBV10-1
d_gene: .
abundance: .
CDR3nt: TGCGCCAGCAGTGAGTCAGTGGGAGGGGGAAATGAGCAGTTCTTC
CDR3aa: CASSESVGGGNEQFF

j_gene: TRBJ2-2
v_gene: TRBV2
d_gene: TRBD2
abundance: .
CDR3nt: TGTGCCAGCAGTGGACTAGCGGGAGGGCGGGTTACCGGGGAGCTGTTTTTT
CDR3aa: CASSGLAGGRVTGELFF

j_gene: TRBJ2-1
v_gene: TRBV27
d_gene: TRBD2
abundance: few
CDR3nt: TGTGCCAGCAGTTCACTAGCGGCCAGCTCCTACAATGAGCAGTTCTTC
CDR3aa: CASSSLAASSYNEQFF

j_gene: TRBJ2-1
v_gene: TRBV29-1
d_gene: .
abundance: .
CDR3nt: TGCAGCACCTCTAGACACCCACCTTGGGGTGAGCAGTTCTTC
CDR3aa: CSTSRHPPWGEQFF

j_gene: TRBJ1-3
v_gene: TRBV19
d_gene: .
abundance: few
CDR3nt: TGTGCCAGTAGGGGGTTCGCCGGGGGACCCTCTGGAAACACCATATATTTT
CDR3aa: CASRGFAGGPSGNTIYF

j_gene: TRBJ2-1
v_gene: TRBV6-1
d_gene: TRBD2
abundance: few
CDR3nt: TGTGCCAGCAGTTTCGGGGGGAGCGGGGTCTTC
CDR3aa: CASSFGGSGVF

j_gene: TRBJ2-3
v_gene: TRBV27
d_gene: .
abundance: .
CDR3nt: TGTGCCAGCCGCCTCATGTGGGGGGGCACAGATACGCAGTATTTT
CDR3aa: CASRLMWGGTDTQYF

j_gene: TRBJ1-1
v_gene: TRBV19
d_gene: .
abundance: once
CDR3nt: TGTGCCAGTAGTATACTTATGAACACTGAAGCTTTCTTT
CDR3aa: CASSILMNTEAFF

j_gene: TRBJ2-5
v_gene: TRBV9
d_gene: .
abundance: .
CDR3nt: TGTGCCAGCAGCGGTGGGACTCAAGGGTCCCAAGAGACCCAGTACTTC
CDR3aa: CASSGGTQGSQETQYF